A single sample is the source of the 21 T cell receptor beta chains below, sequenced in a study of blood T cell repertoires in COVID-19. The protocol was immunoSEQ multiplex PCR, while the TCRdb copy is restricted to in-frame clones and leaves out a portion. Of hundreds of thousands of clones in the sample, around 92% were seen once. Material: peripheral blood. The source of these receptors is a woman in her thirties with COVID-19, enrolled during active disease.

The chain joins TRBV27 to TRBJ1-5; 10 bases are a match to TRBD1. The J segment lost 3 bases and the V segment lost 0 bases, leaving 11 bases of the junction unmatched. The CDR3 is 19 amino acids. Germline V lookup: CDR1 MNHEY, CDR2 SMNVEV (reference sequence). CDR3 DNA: TGTGCCAGCAGTTTATCTGGCATGGGGACAGGGGTTTACAATCAGCCCCAGCATTTT. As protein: CASSLSGMGTGVYNQPQHF.

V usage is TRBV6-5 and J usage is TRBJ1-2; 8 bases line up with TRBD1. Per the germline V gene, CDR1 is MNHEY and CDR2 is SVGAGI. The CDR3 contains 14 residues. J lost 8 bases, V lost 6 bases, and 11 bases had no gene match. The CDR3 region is CASSDYRGRGGYTF. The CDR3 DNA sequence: TGTGCCAGCAGCGACTACAGGGGGAGGGGAGGCTACACCTTC.

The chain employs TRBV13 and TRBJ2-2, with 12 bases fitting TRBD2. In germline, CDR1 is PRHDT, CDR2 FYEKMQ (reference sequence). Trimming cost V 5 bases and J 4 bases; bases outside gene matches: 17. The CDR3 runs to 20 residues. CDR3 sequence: CASSPGILAGGSRGTGELFF. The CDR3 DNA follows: TGTGCCAGCAGCCCCGGCATACTAGCGGGGGGCTCCCGGGGCACCGGGGAGCTGTTTTTT.

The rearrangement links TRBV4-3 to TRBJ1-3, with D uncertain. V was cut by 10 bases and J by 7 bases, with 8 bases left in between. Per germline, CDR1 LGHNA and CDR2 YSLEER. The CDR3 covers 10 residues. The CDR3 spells CAKSGNTIYF. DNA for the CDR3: TGCGCCAAATCGGGTAACACCATATATTTT.

CDR3 sequence (DNA): TGTGCCAGCAGCACCCACCGGGACAGGGTTGTATATAGCAATCAGCCCCAGCATTTT. It is translated as CASSTHRDRVVYSNQPQHF. The chain recombines TRBV14 with TRBJ1-5, with TRBD1 matching over 9 bases. The ends lost 5 bases at V and 0 bases at J; junction bases unmatched: 14. This CDR3 contains 19 residues. Germline CDR1 reads SGHDN; CDR2 reads FVKESK.

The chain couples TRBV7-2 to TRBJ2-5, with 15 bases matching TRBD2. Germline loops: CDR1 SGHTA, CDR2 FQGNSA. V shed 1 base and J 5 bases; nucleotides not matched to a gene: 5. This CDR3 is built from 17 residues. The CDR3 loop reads CASSLGGLAGGAETQYF. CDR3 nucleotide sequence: TGTGCCAGCAGCTTAGGGGGACTAGCGGGGGGCGCGGAGACCCAGTACTTC. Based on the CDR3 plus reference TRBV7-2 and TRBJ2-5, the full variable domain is GAGVSQSPSNKVTEKGKDVELRCDPISGHTALYWYRQSLGQGLEFLIYFQGNSAPDKSGLPSDRFSAERTGGSVSTLTIQRTQQEDSAVYLCASSLGGLAGGAETQYFGPGTRLLVL.

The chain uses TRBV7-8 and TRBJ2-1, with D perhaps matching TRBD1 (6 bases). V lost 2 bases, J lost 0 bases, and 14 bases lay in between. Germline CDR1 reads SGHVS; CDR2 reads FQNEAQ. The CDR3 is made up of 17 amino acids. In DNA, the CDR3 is TGTGCCAGCAGCTTACCCCCGGGCAGGGGCTCCTACAATGAGCAGTTCTTC. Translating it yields CASSLPPGRGSYNEQFF. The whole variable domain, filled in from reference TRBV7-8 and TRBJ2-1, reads GAGVSQSPRYKVAKRGQDVALRCDPISGHVSLFWYQQALGQGPEFLTYFQNEAQLDKSGLPSDRFFAERPEGSVSTLKIQRTQQEDSAVYLCASSLPPGRGSYNEQFFGPGTRLTVL.

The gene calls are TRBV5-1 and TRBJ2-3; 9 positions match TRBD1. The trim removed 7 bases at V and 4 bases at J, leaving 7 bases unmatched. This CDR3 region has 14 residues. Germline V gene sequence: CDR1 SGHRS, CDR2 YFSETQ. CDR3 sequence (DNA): TGCGCCAGCTGTCGGGACAGGGCTCCAGATACGCAGTATTTT. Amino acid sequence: CASCRDRAPDTQYF.

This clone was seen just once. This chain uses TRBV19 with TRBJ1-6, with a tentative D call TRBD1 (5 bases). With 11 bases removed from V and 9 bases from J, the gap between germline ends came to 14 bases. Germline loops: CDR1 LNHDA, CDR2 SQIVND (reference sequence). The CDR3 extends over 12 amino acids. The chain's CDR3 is CAVGSGVSPLHF. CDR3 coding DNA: TGTGCCGTCGGGTCGGGGGTTTCACCCCTCCACTTT.

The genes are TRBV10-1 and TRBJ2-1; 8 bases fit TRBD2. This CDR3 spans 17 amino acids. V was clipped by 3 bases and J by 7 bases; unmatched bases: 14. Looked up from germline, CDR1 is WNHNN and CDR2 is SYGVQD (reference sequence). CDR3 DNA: TGCGCCAGCAGTGACTCAAGCGGGGGCTTCAAGGGGAATGAGCAGTTCTTC. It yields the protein CASSDSSGGFKGNEQFF.

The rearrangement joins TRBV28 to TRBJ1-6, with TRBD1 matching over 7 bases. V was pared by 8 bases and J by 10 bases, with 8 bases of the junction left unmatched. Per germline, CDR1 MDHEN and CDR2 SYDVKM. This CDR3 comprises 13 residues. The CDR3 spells CASLQTGTSPLHF. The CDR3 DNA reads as TGTGCCAGCCTCCAGACAGGGACGTCACCCCTCCACTTT.

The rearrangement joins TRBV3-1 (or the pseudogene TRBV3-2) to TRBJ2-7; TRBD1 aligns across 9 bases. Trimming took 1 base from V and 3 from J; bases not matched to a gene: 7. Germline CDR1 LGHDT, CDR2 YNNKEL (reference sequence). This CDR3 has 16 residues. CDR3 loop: CASSQVGTGGLYEQYV. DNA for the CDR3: TGTGCCAGCAGCCAAGTCGGCACAGGGGGCCTCTACGAGCAGTACGTC.

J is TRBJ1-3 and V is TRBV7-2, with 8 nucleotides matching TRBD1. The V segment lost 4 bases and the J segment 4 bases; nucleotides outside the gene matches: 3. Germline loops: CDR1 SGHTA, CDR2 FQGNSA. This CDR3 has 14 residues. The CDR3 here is CASSSGTGGNTIYF. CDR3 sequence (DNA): TGTGCCAGCAGCTCAGGGACAGGCGGAAACACCATATATTTT.

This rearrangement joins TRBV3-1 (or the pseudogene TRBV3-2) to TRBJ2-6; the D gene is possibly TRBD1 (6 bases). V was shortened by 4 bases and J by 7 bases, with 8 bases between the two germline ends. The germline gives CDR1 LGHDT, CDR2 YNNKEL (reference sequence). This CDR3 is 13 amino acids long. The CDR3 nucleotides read TGTGCCAGCAGCCTACAGGGTGCCAACGTCCTGACTTTC. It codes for CASSLQGANVLTF.

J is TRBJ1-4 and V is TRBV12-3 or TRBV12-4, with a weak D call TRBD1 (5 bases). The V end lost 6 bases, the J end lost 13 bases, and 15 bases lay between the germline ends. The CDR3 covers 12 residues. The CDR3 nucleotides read TGTGCCAGCAGCCGGGGGGAGAGTGGACTGTTTTTT. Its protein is CASSRGESGLFF.

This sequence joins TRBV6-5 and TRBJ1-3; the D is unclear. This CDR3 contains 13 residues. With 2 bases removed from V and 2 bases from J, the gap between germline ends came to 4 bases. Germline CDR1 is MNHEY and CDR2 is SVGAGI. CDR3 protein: CASSYATGNTIYF. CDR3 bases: TGTGCCAGCAGTTACGCGACTGGAAACACCATATATTTT.

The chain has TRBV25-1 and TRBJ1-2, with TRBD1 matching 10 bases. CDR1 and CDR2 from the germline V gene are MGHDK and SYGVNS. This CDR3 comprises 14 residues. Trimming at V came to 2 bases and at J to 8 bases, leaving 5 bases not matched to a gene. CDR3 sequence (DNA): TGTGCCAGCAGTGAACGGGACAGGGGTGCCGGCTACACCTTC. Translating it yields CASSERDRGAGYTF.

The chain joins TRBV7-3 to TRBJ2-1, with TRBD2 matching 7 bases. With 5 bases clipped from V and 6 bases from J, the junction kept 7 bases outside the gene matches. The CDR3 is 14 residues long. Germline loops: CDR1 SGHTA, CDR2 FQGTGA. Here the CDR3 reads CASSKGLVGNEQFF. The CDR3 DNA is TGTGCCAGCAGCAAAGGACTAGTCGGCAATGAGCAGTTCTTC. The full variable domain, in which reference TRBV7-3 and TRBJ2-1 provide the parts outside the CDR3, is GAGVSQTPSNKVTEKGKYVELRCDPISGHTALYWYRQSLGQGPEFLIYFQGTGAADDSGLPNDRFFAVRPEGSVSTLKIQRTERGDSAVYLCASSKGLVGNEQFFGPGTRLTVL.

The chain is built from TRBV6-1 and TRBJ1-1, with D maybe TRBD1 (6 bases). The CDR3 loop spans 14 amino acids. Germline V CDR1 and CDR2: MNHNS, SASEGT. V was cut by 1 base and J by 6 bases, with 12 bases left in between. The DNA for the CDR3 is TGTGCCAGCAGTGAAGGGACAGTCGTTTCTGAAGCTTTCTTT. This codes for CASSEGTVVSEAFF.

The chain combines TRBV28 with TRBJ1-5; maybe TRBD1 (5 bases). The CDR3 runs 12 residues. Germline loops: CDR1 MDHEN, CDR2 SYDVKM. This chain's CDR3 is CATQGGLQPQHF. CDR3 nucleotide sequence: TGTGCTACCCAGGGTGGGCTTCAGCCCCAGCATTTT.

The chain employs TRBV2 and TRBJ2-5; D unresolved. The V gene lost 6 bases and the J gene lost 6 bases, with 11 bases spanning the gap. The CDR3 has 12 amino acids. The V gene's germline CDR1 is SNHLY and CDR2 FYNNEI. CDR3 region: CASSYNAKTQYF. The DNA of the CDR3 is TGTGCCAGCAGCTATAACGCGAAGACCCAGTACTTC.